The 20 T cell receptor beta chains listed next were all sequenced from one sample in a study of cytomegalovirus exposure and HLA in healthy donors. Researchers ran the PCR with 60 Vbeta and 13 Jbeta primers. The method was immunoSEQ multiplex PCR; TCRdb's version includes in-frame clones alone and lacks a portion of them. Seen here are under 200,000 clones, around 84% observed once, and the top ten hold 8% to 10%. The sequencing sample was made of PBMCs. The receptor source for this set is a male donor in good health and CMV-seropositive.

The genes are TRBV27 and TRBJ1-2; 7 nucleotides align to TRBD1. Losses at the gene ends were 6 bases for V and 8 bases for J; bases not matched to a gene: 9. This CDR3 spans 13 amino acids. Per the germline V gene, CDR1 is MNHEY and CDR2 is SMNVEV (reference sequence). CDR3 residues: CASSPDRVVGYTF. The CDR3 DNA reads as TGTGCCAGCAGCCCTGACAGGGTCGTAGGCTACACCTTC.

V is TRBV12-5 and J is TRBJ2-1, with 7 bases lining up with TRBD2. The V gene's germline CDR1 is LGHNT and CDR2 FRNRAP. With 6 bases clipped from V and 8 bases from J, the junction kept 13 bases outside the gene matches. The CDR3 covers 15 residues. Here the CDR3 DNA reads TGTGCTAGTGGACTTAGTGGACTAGGGGCCCATGAGCAGTTCTTC. Protein sequence: CASGLSGLGAHEQFF.

The V gene is TRBV7-9, the J gene TRBJ2-7, with 9 bases matching TRBD1. With 3 bases clipped from V and 5 bases from J, the junction kept 8 bases outside the gene matches. The CDR3 consists of 15 residues. Germline V gene sequence: CDR1 SEHNR, CDR2 FQNEAQ (reference sequence). The CDR3 region is CASSFDRDREDEQYF. The CDR3 DNA reads TGTGCCAGCAGCTTTGATAGGGACAGGGAGGACGAGCAGTACTTC.

Turning to this clone: The junction departs from the called germline gene at one end, perhaps through a read error. The chain links TRBV30 to TRBJ2-4, with a weak D call TRBD2 (6 bases). CDR3 length: 15 residues. Looked up from germline, CDR1 is GTSNPN and CDR2 is SVGIG (reference sequence). The CDR3: CAWSVGGMGKNSQYF. The CDR3 bases are TGTGCCTGGAGTGTAGGAGGGATGGGCAAAAACAGTCAGTACTTC.

The V gene is TRBV27, the J gene TRBJ2-1; a possible D gene is TRBD2 (7 bases). CDR1 is MNHEY, CDR2 SMNVEV, per germline (reference sequence). V dropped 7 bases and J dropped 10 bases, with 11 bases sitting between them. This CDR3 spans 11 amino acids. CDR3 coding DNA: TGTGCCAGCACCGGGGGGCAGGAGCAGTTCTTC. Amino acids: CASTGGQEQFF.

This rearrangement joins TRBV11-2 to TRBJ2-7; TRBD2 aligns across 13 bases. Germline loops: CDR1 SGHAT, CDR2 FQNNGV. This CDR3 is 17 amino acids long. The V gene end was trimmed by 1 base and the J gene end by 4 bases; junction bases not matched to a gene: 7. The CDR3 loop is CASSLGPGLAGVYEQYF. The CDR3 nucleotides are TGTGCCAGCAGCTTAGGCCCTGGACTAGCGGGAGTGTACGAGCAGTACTTC.

The chain couples TRBV2 to TRBJ1-5; TRBD1 matches 8 bases. The germline CDR1 and CDR2 sequences are SNHLY and FYNNEI. V lost 3 bases to trimming and J lost 8 bases; unmatched junction nucleotides: 9. The CDR3 covers 15 residues. The CDR3 protein is CASSERAGGFEPQHF. CDR3 DNA sequence: TGTGCCAGCAGTGAGAGGGCAGGGGGCTTTGAGCCCCAGCATTTT.

This clone was counted a single time. The rearrangement links TRBV7-2 to TRBJ1-2; no clear D gene. Germline V CDR1 and CDR2: SGHTA, FQGNSA. Trimming cost V 2 bases and J 14 bases, with 9 bases left between them. This CDR3 has 10 residues. CDR3 nucleotides: TGTGCCAGCAGCTTATTACAACGAACCTTC. Protein sequence: CASSLLQRTF.

V gene TRBV10-3 combines with J gene TRBJ2-1; 8 bases map to TRBD1. CDR1 is ENHRY and CDR2 is SYGVKD in the germline V gene. J was trimmed by 6 bases and V by 4 bases; bases with no gene match: 8. This CDR3 has 15 amino acids. In DNA form, the CDR3 reads TGTGCCATCAGTGTGGACAGGGAGTTTGTCAATGAGCAGTTCTTC. It translates to CAISVDREFVNEQFF.

The chain has TRBV7-9 and TRBJ1-1, with unresolved D. The germline V gene encodes CDR1 SEHNR and CDR2 FQNEAQ (reference sequence). CDR3 length: 13 amino acids. Trimming removed 8 bases at V and 4 bases at J, with 14 bases between. The CDR3 coding sequence is TGTGCCAGCGCCCCCGGACTGATCACTGAAGCTTTCTTT. Translated, it gives CASAPGLITEAFF.

V usage is TRBV2 and J usage is TRBJ1-2; unclear D gene. Germline lookup yields CDR1 SNHLY and CDR2 FYNNEI. The ends were cut back, 3 bases at V and 2 bases at J, with 10 bases in the middle. The CDR3 loop spans 14 amino acids. The DNA of the CDR3 is TGTGCCAGCAGTGAGGAGGGTACCAACTATGGCTACACCTTC. Translation gives CASSEEGTNYGYTF.

The V call is TRBV10-3, the J call TRBJ2-1; D is unresolved. CDR1 and CDR2 from the germline V gene are ENHRY and SYGVKD. V was shortened by 4 bases and J by 2 bases, with 9 bases between the two germline ends. There are 14 residues in the CDR3. Written as DNA, the CDR3 is TGTGCCATCAGTGTCCCGTCTCCCTACAATGAGCAGTTCTTC. It yields the protein CAISVPSPYNEQFF.

The rearrangement joins TRBV27 to TRBJ1-5, with TRBD1 matching over 8 bases. Germline V gene data show CDR1 as MNHEY and CDR2 as SMNVEV (reference sequence). J gave up 9 bases and V 5 bases, and 6 bases lay outside the gene matches. The CDR3 loop spans 13 amino acids. The CDR3 reads CASSGQGRRPQHF. For the CDR3, the DNA is TGTGCCAGCAGTGGACAGGGCCGGAGGCCCCAGCATTTT.

The chain combines TRBV19 with TRBJ1-6, with D possibly being TRBD1 (6 bases). Trimming removed 3 bases from V and 8 bases from J, with 11 bases in between. This CDR3 spans 14 amino acids. Germline V gives CDR1 LNHDA, CDR2 SQIVND (reference sequence). The CDR3 nucleotides read TGTGCCAGTAGTATTTGGGGGCGCGATTCACCCCTCCACTTT. Translated, it gives CASSIWGRDSPLHF.

This clone was detected once. The rearrangement joins TRBV25-1 to TRBJ2-1; D perhaps matches TRBD2 (6 bases). Germline CDR1 is MGHDK and CDR2 is SYGVNS. The V gene lost 4 bases and the J gene lost 0 bases, with 10 bases spanning the gap. The CDR3 extends over 15 amino acids. The CDR3 DNA reads TGTGCCAGCAGTGTGCTCGGGAGCTCCTACAATGAGCAGTTCTTC. Its protein product is CASSVLGSSYNEQFF.

The rearrangement joins TRBV6-6 to TRBJ2-5; 8 nucleotides align to TRBD2. The V and J ends lost 4 bases and 4 bases, in that order; junction bases with no gene match: 2. Germline assignment: CDR1 MNHNY and CDR2 SVGAGI (reference sequence). The length of the CDR3 is 13 residues. The CDR3 DNA follows: TGTGCCAGCAGTTCGGGACTAGGAGAGACCCAGTACTTC. It specifies CASSSGLGETQYF.

The chain recombines TRBV5-1 with TRBJ1-2; D unresolved. Trimming took 7 bases from V and 0 from J, leaving 13 bases between them. This CDR3 has 14 amino acids. Germline-derived CDR1 and CDR2 are SGHRS and YFSETQ. This CDR3 reads CASRDNLANYGYTF. In DNA form, the CDR3 reads TGCGCCAGCCGCGACAATTTAGCTAACTATGGCTACACCTTC. The entire variable domain, with the rest obtained from reference TRBV5-1 and TRBJ1-2, is as follows: KAGVTQTPRYLIKTRGQQVTLSCSPISGHRSVSWYQQTPGQGLQFLFEYFSETQRNKGNFPGRFSGRQFSNSRSEMNVSTLELGDSALYLCASRDNLANYGYTFGSGTRLTVV.

J is TRBJ2-1 and V is TRBV7-9; D perhaps matches TRBD1 (5 bases). This CDR3 comprises 13 residues. In germline, CDR1 is SEHNR, CDR2 FQNEAQ (reference sequence). The V end lost 3 bases, the J end lost 13 bases, and 16 bases lay between the germline ends. For the CDR3, the DNA is TGTGCCAGCAGCTTGAAAGAGCAGGGTTCCCAGTTCTTC. This translates into CASSLKEQGSQFF.

The rearrangement uses TRBV28 and TRBJ1-5; D possibly corresponds to TRBD1 (5 bases). Trimming took off 7 bases at V and 1 base at J, with 11 bases between the two ends. This CDR3 has 14 residues. Per the germline V gene, CDR1 is MDHEN and CDR2 is SYDVKM. The CDR3 sequence: CASTLGGSNQPQHF. The CDR3 DNA reads as TGTGCCAGCACTCTGGGGGGAAGCAATCAGCCCCAGCATTTT.

V and J are TRBV7-9 and TRBJ1-1; D perhaps matches TRBD1 (6 bases). Germline CDR1 and CDR2: SEHNR and FQNEAQ (reference sequence). The CDR3 totals 15 residues. V lost 1 base, J lost 6 bases, and 15 bases lay in between. DNA of the CDR3: TGTGCCAGCAGCTTAGGGGACACCCCGTTCTCTGAAGCTTTCTTT. It encodes CASSLGDTPFSEAFF.